This entry concerns a single T cell receptor beta chain. The CDR3 spans 13 residues. CDR1 is SGHVS, CDR2 FNYEAQ, per germline. Trimming shortened V by 0 bases and J by 2 bases, and 4 bases separated the two germline ends. The data were taken from a study of T cell changes during pregnancy in multiple sclerosis. Using immunoSEQ multiplex PCR, the repertoire was profiled, and TCRdb retains in-frame clones only, with some absent. The sample contains under 110,000 clones, 91% of which appear only once. The chain is built from TRBV7-6 and TRBJ1-1; D uncertain. This receptor was taken from a female donor with multiple sclerosis, enrolled in a pregnancy study. The source material was peripheral blood, sampled before pregnancy. CDR3 in DNA: TGTGCCAGCAGCTTAGCCAGAAACACTGAAGCTTTCTTT. This gives the protein CASSLARNTEAFF.